The clone carrying this T cell receptor beta chain was detected ten times or more. Its antigen is not known. The time point: persistent/refractory GD, antithyroid drugs over 5 years with positive TRAb. The authors made the TCR library using RNA they extracted from PBMCs. The data originate from a study of regulatory T cells in long-lasting Graves disease. General study results and limits: Sample size was small, which may have lowered accuracy. TCR diversity in persistent Graves' patients was below that of newly diagnosed ones.

Library construction for TCR beta used iRepertoire HTBI primers and Arm-PCR of CDR3 regions. Per the study methods: Identified across the samples were 62 TRBV segments and 14 TRBJ segments. TCRdb reprocessed the multiplex PCR reads via MiXCR and lists one record per CDR3 protein. These V and J calls originate from TCRdb's pipeline instead of the authors' own analysis. This sample has about 660,000 distinct CDR3 sequences; 25% to 35% occur once, and the top ten carry about 42%. Trimming took 6 bases from V and 5 from J, leaving 19 bases between them. CDR1 SNHLY and CDR2 FYNNEI come from the germline V gene. CDR3 size: 15 residues.

The sequence was obtained from a female donor with Graves disease. The chain links TRBV2 to TRBJ2-5; D possibly matches TRBD1 or TRBD2 (5 bases each). This sample comprised peripheral blood mononuclear cells (PBMCs), obtained when the disease was refractory, from a patient treated with antithyroid drugs. The CDR3 protein is CASRRDRLTQETQYF. The CDR3 DNA is TGTGCCAGCAGAAGGGACCGCTTGACACAGGAGACCCAGTACTTC.